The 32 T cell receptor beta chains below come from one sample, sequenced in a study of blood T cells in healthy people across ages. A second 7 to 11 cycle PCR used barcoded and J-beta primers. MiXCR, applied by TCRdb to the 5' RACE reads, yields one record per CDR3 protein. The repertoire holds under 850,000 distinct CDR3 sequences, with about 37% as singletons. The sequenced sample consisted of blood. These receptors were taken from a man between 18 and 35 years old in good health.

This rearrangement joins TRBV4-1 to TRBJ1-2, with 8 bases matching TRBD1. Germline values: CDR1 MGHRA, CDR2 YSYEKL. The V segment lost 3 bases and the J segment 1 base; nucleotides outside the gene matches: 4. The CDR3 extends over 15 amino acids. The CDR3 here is CASSQITGGNYGYTF. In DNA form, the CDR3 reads TGCGCCAGCAGCCAGATCACAGGGGGTAACTATGGCTACACCTTC.

The CDR3 here is CASSPRLAGNEQFF. The CDR3 nucleotides read TGCGCCAGCAGCCCGAGACTAGCGGGAAATGAGCAGTTCTTC. This chain connects TRBV5-1 to TRBJ2-1; 11 bases fit TRBD2. V lost 4 bases and J lost 7; bases outside the gene matches: 4. The CDR3 runs to 14 residues. In germline, CDR1 is SGHRS, CDR2 YFSETQ.

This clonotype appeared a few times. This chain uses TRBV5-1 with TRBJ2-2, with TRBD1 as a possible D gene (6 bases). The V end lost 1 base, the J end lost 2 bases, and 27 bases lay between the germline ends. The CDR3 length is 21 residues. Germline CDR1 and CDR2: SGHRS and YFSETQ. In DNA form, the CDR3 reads TGCGCCAGCAGCTTGATCCCCCCGACAGGCCAGGACGTTCGTAACACCGGGGAGCTGTTTTTT. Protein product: CASSLIPPTGQDVRNTGELFF.

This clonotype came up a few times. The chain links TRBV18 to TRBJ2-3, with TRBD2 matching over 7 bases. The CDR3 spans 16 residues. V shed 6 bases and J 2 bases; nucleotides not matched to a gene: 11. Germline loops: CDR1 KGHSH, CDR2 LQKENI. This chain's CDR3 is CASSGASGATTDTQYF. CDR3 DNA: TGTGCCAGCTCCGGAGCTAGCGGCGCTACCACAGATACGCAGTATTTT. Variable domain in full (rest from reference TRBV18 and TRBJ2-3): NAGVMQNPRHLVRRRGQEARLRCSPMKGHSHVYWYRQLPEEGLKFMVYLQKENIIDESGMPKERFSAEFPKEGPSILRIQQVVRGDSAAYFCASSGASGATTDTQYFGPGTRLTVL.

The CDR3 loop is CASSFGRGGSDWAYNEQYF. CDR3 coding DNA: TGTGCCAGCAGTTTTGGGCGGGGGGGGTCGGACTGGGCCTACAATGAGCAGTACTTC. V usage is TRBV27 and J usage is TRBJ2-1; 9 bases align to TRBD2. The J call could be wrong; TRBJ2-7 is a better fit for the DNA end. This CDR3 is 19 amino acids long. Germline values: CDR1 MNHEY, CDR2 SMNVEV (reference sequence).

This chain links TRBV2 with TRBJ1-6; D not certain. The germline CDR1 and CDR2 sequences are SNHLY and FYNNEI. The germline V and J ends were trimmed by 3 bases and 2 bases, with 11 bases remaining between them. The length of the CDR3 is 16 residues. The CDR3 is CASSDGPPAYNSPLHF. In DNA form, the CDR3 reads TGTGCCAGCAGTGATGGGCCTCCGGCCTATAATTCACCCCTCCACTTT.

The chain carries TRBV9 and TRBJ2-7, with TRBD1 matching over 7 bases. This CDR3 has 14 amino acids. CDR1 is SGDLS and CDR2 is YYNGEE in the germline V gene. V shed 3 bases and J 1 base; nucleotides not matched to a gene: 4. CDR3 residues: CASSAQGESYEQYF. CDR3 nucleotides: TGTGCCAGCAGCGCTCAGGGGGAATCCTACGAGCAGTACTTC.

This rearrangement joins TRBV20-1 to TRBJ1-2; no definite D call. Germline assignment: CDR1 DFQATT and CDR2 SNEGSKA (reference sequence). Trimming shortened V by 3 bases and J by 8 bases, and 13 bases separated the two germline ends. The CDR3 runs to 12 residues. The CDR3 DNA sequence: TGCAGTGCTAGCGCCTCTCAGAGGGGCTACACCTTC. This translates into CSASASQRGYTF.

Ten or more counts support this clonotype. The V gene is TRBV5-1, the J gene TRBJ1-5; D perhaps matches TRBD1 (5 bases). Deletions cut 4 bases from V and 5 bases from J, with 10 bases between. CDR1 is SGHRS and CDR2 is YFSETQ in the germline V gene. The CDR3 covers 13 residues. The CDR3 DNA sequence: TGCGCCAGCAGCAACACAGGTGATCAGCCCCAGCATTTT. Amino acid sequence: CASSNTGDQPQHF.

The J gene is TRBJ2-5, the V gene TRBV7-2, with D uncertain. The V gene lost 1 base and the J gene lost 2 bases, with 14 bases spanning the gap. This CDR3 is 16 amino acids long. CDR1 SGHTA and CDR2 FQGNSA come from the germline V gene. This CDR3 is CASSLGAGTPQETQYF. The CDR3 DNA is TGTGCCAGCAGCTTAGGGGCAGGTACCCCTCAAGAGACCCAGTACTTC.

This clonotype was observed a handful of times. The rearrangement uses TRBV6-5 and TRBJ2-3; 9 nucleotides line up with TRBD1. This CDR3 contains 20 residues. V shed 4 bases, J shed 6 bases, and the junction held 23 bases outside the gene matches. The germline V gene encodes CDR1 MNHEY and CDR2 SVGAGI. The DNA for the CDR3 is TGTGCCAGCAGTTCCGACGACAGGGGGATCGGGGGGCAATGGCAGGATACGCAGTATTTT. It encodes CASSSDDRGIGGQWQDTQYF.

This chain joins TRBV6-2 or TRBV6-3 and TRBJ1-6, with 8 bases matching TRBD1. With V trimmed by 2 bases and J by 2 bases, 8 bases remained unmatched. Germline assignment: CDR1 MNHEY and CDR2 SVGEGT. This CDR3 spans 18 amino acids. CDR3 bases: TGTGCCAGCAGTTACCCTAGAGGACAGGGCGCCTATAATTCACCCCTCCACTTT. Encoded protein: CASSYPRGQGAYNSPLHF.

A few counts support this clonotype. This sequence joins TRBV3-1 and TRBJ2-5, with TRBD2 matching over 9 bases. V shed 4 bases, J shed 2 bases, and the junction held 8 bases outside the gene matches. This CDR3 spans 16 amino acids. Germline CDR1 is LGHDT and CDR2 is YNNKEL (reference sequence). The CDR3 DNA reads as TGTGCCAGCAGCCGTCAACCTACTAGCGGGCAAGAGACCCAGTACTTC. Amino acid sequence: CASSRQPTSGQETQYF.

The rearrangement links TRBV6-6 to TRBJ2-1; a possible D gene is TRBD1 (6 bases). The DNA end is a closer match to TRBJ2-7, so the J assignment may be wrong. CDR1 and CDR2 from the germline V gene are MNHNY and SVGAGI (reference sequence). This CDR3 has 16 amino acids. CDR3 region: CASSYSPGDAYNEQYF. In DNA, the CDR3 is TGTGCCAGCAGTTACTCGCCAGGGGACGCCTACAATGAGCAGTACTTC.

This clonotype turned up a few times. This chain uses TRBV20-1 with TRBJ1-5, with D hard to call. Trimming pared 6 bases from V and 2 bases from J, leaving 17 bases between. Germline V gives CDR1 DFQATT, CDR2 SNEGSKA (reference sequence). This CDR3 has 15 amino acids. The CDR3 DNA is TGCAGTGCCGTGGACGGCGGGAGGGGCAATCAGCCCCAGCATTTT. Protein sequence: CSAVDGGRGNQPQHF.

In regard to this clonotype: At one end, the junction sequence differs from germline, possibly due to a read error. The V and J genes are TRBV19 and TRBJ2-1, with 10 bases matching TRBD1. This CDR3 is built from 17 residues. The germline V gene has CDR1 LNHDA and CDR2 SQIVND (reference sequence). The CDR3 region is CVSSIKGTGVSYNEQFF. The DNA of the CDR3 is TGTGTCAGTAGTATTAAAGGGACAGGGGTTTCCTACAATGAGCAGTTCTTC.

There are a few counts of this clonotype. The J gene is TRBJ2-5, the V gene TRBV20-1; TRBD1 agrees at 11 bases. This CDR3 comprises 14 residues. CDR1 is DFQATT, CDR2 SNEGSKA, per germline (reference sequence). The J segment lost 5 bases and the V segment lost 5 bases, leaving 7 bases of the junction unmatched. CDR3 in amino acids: CSAGGQGAWETQYF. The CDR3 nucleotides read TGCAGTGCTGGAGGACAGGGGGCTTGGGAGACCCAGTACTTC.

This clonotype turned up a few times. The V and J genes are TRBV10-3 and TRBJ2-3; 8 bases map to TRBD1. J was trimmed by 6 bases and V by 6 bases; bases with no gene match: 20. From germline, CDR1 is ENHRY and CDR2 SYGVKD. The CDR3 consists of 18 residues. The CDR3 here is CAISFDDRGHGTYDTQYF. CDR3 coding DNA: TGTGCCATCAGCTTTGACGACAGGGGCCACGGTACATACGATACGCAGTATTTT.

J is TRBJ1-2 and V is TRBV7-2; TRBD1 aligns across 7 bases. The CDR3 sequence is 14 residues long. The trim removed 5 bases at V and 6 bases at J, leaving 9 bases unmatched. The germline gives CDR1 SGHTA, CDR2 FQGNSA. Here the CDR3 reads CASSPTTGIDGYTF. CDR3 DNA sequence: TGTGCCAGCAGCCCAACGACAGGGATCGATGGCTACACCTTC.

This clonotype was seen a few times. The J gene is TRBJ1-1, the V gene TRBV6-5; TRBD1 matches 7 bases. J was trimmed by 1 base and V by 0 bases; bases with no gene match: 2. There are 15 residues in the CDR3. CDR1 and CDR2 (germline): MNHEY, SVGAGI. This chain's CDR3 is CASSYSDRKNTEAFF. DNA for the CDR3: TGTGCCAGCAGTTACTCGGACAGGAAGAACACTGAAGCTTTCTTT.

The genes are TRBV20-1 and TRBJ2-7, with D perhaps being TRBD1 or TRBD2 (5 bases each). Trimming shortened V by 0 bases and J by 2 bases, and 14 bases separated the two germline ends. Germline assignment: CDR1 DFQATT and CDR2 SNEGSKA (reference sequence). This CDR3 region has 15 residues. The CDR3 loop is CSAREPGQTTYEQYF. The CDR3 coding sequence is TGCAGTGCTAGAGAACCGGGGCAGACTACCTACGAGCAGTACTTC.

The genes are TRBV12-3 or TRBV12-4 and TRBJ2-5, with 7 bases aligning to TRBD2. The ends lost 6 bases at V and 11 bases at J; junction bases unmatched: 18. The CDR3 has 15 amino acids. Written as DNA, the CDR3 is TGTGCCAGCAGCCCAATGAGCGGGGCTTACAATGAGCAGTACTTC. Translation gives CASSPMSGAYNEQYF.

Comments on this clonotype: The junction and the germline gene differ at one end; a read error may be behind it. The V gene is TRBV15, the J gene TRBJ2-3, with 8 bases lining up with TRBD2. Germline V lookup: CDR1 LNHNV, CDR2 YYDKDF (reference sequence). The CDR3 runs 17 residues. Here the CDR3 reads CATSRGAGRTSTDTRYF. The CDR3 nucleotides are TGTGCCACCAGCAGAGGGGCAGGGAGGACTAGCACAGATACGCGGTATTTT.

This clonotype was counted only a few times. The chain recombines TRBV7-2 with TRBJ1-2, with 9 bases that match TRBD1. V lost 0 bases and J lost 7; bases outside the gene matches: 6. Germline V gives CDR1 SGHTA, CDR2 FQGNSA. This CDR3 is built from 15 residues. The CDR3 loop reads CASSLAPTGGSGYTF. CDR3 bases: TGTGCCAGCAGCTTAGCCCCTACAGGGGGCAGTGGCTACACCTTC.

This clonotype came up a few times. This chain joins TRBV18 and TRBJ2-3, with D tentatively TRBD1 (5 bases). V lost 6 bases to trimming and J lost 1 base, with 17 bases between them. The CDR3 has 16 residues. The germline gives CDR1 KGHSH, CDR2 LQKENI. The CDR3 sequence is CASSHQKGIGTDTQYF. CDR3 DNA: TGTGCCAGCTCCCATCAGAAGGGGATTGGCACAGATACGCAGTATTTT.

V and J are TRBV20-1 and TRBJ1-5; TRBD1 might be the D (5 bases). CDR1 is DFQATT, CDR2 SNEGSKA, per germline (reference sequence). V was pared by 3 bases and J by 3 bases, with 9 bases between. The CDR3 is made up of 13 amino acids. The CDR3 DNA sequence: TGCAGTGCTAGCTGGGGGGTCAATCAGCCCCAGCATTTT. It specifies CSASWGVNQPQHF.

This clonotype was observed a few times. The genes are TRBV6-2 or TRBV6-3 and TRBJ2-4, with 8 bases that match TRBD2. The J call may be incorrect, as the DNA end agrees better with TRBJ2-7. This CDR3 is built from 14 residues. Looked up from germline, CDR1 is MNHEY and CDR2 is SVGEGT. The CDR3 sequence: CASSYTRTSLEQYF. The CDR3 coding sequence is TGTGCCAGCAGTTACACCCGGACTAGCCTCGAGCAGTACTTC.

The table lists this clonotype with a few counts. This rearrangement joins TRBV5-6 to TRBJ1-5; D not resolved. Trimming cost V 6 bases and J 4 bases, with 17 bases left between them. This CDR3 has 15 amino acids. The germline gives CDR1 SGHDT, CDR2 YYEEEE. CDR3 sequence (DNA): TGTGCCAGCACACTCCAAACAGTTCGGAATCAGCCCCAGCATTTT. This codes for CASTLQTVRNQPQHF.

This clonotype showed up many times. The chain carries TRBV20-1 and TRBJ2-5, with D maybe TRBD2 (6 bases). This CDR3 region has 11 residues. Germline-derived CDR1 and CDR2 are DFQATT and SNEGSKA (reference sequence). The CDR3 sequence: CTGGDQETQYF. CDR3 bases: TGCACGGGCGGGGATCAAGAGACCCAGTACTTC.

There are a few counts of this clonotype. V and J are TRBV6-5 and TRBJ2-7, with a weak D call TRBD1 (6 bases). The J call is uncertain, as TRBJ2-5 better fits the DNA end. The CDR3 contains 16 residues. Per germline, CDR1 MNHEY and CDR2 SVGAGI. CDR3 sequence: CASSKGQSVTQETQYF. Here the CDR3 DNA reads TGTGCCAGCAGTAAGGGACAAAGCGTAACGCAAGAGACCCAGTACTTC.

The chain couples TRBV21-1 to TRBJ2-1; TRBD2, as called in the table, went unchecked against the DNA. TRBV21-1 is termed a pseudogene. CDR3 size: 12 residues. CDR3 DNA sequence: TGTGCCAGAGAGACTAGATCTTGGGAGCAGTTCTTC. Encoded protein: CARETRSWEQFF.

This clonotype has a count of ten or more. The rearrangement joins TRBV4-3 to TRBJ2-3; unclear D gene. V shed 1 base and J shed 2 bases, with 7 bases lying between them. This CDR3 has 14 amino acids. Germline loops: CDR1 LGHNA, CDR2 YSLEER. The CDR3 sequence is CASSQGGFTDTQYF. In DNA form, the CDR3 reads TGCGCCAGCAGCCAAGGGGGTTTCACAGATACGCAGTATTTT.